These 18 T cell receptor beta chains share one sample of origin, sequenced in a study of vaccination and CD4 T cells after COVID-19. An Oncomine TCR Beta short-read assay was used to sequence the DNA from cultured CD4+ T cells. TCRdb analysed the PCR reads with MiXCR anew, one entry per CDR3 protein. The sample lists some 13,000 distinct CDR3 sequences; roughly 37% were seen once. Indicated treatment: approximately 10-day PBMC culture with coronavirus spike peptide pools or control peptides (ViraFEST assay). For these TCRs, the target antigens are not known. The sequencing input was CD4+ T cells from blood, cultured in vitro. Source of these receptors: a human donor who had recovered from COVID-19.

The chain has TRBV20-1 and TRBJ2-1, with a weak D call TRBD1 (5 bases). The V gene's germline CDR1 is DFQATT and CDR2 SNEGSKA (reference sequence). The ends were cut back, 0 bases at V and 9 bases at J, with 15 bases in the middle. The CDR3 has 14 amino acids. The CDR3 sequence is CSARDLGRVTEQFF. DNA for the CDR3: TGCAGTGCTAGAGATCTCGGCAGGGTGACTGAGCAGTTCTTC.

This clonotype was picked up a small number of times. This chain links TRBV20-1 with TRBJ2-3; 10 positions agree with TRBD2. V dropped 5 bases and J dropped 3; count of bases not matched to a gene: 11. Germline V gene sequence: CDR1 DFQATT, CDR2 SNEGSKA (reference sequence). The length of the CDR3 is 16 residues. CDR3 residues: CSAHDLAGAVTDTQYF. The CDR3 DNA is TGCAGTGCTCACGACCTAGCGGGAGCAGTTACAGATACGCAGTATTTT.

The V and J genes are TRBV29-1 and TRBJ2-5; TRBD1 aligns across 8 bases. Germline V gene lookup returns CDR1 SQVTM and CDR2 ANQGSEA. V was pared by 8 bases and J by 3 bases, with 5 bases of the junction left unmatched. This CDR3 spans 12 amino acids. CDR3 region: CSLSTGEETQYF. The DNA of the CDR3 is TGCAGCCTCTCGACAGGGGAAGAGACCCAGTACTTC.

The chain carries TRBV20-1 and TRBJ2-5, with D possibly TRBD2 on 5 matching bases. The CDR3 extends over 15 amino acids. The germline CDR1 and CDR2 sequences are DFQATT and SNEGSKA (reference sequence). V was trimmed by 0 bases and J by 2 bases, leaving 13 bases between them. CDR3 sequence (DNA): TGCAGTGCTAGAGATCGCCTCCGCGGGCAAGAGACCCAGTACTTC. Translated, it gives CSARDRLRGQETQYF.

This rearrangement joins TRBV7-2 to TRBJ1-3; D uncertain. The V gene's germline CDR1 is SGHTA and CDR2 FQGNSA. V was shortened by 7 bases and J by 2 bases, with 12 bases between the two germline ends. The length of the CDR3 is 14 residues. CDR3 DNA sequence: TGTGCCAGCAACGACCCGGGCACTGGAAACACCATATATTTT. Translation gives CASNDPGTGNTIYF.

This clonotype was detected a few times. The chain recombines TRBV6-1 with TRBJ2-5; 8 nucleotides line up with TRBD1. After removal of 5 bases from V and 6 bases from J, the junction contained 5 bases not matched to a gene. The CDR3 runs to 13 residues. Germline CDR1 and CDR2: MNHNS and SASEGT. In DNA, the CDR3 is TGTGCCAGCAGTCCGGACAGGGCCCAGACCCAGTACTTC. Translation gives CASSPDRAQTQYF.

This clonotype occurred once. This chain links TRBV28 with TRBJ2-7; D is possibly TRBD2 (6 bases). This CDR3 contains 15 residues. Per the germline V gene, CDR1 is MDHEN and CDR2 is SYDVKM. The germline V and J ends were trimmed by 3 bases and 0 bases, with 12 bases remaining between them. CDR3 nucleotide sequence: TGTGCCAGCAGTTTCGGGTGGAGGGCCTCCTACGAGCAGTACTTC. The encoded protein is CASSFGWRASYEQYF.

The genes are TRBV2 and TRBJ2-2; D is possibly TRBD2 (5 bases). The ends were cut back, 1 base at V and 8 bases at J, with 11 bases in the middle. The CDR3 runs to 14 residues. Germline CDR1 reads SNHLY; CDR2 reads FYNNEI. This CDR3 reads CASSEVGEAGELFF. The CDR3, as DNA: TGTGCCAGCAGTGAAGTGGGAGAGGCGGGGGAGCTGTTTTTT.

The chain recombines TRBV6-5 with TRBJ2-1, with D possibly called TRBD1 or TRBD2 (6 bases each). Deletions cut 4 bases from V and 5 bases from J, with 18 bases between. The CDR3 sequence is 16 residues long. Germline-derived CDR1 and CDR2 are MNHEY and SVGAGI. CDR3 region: CASSSRGLMGNNEQFF. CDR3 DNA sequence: TGTGCCAGCAGTTCCCGGGGGCTAATGGGAAACAATGAGCAGTTCTTC.

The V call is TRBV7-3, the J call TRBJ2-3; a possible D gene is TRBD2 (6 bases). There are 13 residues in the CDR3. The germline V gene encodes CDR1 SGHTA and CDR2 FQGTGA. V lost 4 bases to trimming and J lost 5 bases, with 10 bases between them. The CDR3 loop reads CASSSLAGDTQYF. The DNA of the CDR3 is TGTGCCAGCAGCTCACTAGCCGGAGATACGCAGTATTTT.

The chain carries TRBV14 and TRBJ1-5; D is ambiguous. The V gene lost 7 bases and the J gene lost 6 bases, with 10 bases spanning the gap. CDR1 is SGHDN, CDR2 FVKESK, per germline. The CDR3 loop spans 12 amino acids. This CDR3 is CASNGYGQPQHF. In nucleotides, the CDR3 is TGTGCCAGCAATGGGTACGGTCAGCCCCAGCATTTT.

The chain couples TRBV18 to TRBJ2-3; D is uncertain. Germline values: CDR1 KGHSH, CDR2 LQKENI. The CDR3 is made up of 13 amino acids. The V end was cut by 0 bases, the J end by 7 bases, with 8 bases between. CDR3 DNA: TGTGCCAGCTCACCACCCCCTCCTAATACGCAGTATTTT. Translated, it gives CASSPPPPNTQYF. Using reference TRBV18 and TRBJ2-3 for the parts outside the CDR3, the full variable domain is NAGVMQNPRHLVRRRGQEARLRCSPMKGHSHVYWYRQLPEEGLKFMVYLQKENIIDESGMPKERFSAEFPKEGPSILRIQQVVRGDSAAYFCASSPPPPNTQYFGPGTRLTVL.

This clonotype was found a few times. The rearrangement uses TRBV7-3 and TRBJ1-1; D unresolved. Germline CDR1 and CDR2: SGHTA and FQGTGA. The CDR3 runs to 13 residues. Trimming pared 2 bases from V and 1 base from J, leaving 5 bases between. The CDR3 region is CASSLGENTEAFF. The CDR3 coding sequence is TGTGCCAGCAGCTTAGGGGAGAACACTGAAGCTTTCTTT.

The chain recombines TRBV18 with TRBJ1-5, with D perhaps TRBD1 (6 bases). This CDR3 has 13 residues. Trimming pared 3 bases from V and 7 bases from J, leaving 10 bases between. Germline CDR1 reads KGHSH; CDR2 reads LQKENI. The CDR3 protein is CASSPEGGQPQHF. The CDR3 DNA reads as TGTGCCAGCTCACCGGAGGGGGGCCAGCCCCAGCATTTT. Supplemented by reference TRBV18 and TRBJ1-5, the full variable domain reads NAGVMQNPRHLVRRRGQEARLRCSPMKGHSHVYWYRQLPEEGLKFMVYLQKENIIDESGMPKERFSAEFPKEGPSILRIQQVVRGDSAAYFCASSPEGGQPQHFGDGTRLSIL.

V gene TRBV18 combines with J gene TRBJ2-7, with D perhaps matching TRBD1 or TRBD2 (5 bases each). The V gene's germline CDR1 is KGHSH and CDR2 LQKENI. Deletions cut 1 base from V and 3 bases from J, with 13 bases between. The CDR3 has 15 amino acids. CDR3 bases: TGTGCCAGCTCACCACGGGGGATATCATACTACGAGCAGTACTTC. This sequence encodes CASSPRGISYYEQYF.

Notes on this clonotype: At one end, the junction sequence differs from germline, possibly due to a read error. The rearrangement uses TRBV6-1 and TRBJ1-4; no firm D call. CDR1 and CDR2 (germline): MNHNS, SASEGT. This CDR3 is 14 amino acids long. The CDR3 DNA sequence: TGTGCCAGCAGTCAAGCGACCGTGAATGAAAAACTGTTTTTT. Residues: CASSQATVNEKLFF.

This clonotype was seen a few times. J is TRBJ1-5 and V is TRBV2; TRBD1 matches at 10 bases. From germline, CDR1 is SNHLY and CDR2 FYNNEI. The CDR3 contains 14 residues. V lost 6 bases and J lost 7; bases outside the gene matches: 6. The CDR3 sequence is CASSGDRGYQPQHF. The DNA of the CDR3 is TGTGCCAGCAGCGGGGACAGGGGTTACCAGCCCCAGCATTTT.

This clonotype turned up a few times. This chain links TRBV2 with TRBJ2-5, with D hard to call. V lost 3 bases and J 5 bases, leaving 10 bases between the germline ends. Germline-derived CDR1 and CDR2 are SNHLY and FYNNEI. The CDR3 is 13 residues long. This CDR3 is CASSDQGGETQYF. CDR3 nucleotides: TGTGCCAGCAGTGACCAAGGCGGTGAGACCCAGTACTTC.